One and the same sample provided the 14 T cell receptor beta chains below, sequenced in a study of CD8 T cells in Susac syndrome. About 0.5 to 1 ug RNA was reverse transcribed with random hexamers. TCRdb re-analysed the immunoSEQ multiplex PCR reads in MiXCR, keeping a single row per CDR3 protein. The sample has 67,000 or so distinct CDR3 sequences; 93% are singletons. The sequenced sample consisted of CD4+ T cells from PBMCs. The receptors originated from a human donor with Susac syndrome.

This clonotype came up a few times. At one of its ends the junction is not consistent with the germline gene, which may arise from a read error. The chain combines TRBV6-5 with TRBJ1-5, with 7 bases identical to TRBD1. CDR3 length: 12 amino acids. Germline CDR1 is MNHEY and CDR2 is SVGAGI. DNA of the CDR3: TGTGCCAGCAGACAGGGGCGGCAGCCTCAGCATTTT. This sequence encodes CASRQGRQPQHF.

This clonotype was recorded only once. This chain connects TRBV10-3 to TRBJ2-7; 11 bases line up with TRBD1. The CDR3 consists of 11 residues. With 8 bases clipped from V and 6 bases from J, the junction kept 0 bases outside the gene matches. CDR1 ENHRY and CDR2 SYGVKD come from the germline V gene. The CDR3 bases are TGTGCCATCGGGACAGGGGGCGAGCAGTACTTC. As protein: CAIGTGGEQYF.

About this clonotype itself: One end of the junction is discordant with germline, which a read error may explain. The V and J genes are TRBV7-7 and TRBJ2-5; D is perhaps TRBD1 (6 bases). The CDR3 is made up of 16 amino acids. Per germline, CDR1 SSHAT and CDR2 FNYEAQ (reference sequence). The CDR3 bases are TGTGCTAGCAGCTTAGGCTGGGGGCGGAACCAAGAGACCCAGTACTTC. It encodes CASSLGWGRNQETQYF.

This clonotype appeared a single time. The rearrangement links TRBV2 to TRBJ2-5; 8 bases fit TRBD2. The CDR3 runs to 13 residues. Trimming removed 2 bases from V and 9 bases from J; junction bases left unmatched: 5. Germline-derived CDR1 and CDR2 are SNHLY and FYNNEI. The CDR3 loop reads CASSETTREAQYF. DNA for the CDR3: TGTGCCAGCAGTGAAACTACGCGGGAGGCCCAGTACTTC.

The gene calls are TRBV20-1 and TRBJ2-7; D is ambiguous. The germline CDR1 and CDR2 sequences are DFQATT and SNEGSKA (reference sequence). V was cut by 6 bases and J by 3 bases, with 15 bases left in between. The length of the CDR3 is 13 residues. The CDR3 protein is CSAPERVGYEQYF. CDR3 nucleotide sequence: TGCAGTGCCCCCGAACGAGTTGGCTACGAGCAGTACTTC.

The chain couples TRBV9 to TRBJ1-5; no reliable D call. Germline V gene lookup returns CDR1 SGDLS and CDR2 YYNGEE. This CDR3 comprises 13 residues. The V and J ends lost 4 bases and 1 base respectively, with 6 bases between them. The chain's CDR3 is CASSTHSNQPQHF. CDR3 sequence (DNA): TGTGCCAGCAGCACCCACAGCAATCAGCCCCAGCATTTT.

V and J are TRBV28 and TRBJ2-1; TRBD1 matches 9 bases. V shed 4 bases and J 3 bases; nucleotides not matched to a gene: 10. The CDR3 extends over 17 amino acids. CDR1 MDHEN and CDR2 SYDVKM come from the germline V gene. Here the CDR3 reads CASSSTQTGGFYNEQFF. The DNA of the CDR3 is TGTGCCAGCAGTTCAACTCAGACAGGGGGATTCTACAATGAGCAGTTCTTC.

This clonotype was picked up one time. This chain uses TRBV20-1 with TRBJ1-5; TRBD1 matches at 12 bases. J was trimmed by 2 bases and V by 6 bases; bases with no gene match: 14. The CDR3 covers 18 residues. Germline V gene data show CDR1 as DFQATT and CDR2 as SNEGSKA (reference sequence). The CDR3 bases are TGCAGTGCAAACTCCGGGACAGGGGGCGAAAACGGCAATCAGCCCCAGCATTTT. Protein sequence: CSANSGTGGENGNQPQHF.

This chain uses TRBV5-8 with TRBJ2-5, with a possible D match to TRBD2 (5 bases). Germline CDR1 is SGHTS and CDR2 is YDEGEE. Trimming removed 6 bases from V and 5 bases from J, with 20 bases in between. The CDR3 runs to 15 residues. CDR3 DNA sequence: TGTGCCAGCACTACTGAGGGATCGGGTGCGGAGACCCAGTACTTC. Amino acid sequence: CASTTEGSGAETQYF.

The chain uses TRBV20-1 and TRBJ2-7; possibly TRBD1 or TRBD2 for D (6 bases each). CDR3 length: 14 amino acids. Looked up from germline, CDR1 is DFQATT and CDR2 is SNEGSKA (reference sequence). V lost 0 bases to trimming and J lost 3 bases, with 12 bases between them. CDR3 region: CSARDSGGGYEQYF. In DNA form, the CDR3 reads TGCAGTGCTAGAGATAGCGGAGGGGGCTACGAGCAGTACTTC.

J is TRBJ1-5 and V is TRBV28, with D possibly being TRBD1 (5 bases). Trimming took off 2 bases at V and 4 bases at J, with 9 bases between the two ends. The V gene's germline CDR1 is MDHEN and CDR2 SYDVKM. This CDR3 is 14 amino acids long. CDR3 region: CASSLRQRNQPQHF. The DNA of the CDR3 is TGTGCCAGCAGTTTACGACAGAGGAATCAGCCCCAGCATTTT.

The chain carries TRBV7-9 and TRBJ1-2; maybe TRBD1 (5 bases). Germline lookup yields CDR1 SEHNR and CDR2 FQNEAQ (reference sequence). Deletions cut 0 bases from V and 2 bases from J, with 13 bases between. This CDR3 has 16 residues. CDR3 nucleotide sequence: TGTGCCAGCAGCTTAGCGGGGGTTAGAGTCAACTATGGCTACACCTTC. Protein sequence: CASSLAGVRVNYGYTF.

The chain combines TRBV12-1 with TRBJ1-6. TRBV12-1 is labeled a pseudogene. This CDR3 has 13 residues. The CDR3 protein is CASSRKYNSPLHF. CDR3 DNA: TGTGCCAGCAGCCGAAAATATAATTCACCCCTCCACTTT.

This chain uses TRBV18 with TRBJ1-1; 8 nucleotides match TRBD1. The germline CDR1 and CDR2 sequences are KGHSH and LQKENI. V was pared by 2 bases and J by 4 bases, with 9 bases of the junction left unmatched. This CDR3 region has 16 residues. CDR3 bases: TGTGCCAGCTCACCATTTTTAGGCACAGGGGGCACTGAAGCTTTCTTT. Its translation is CASSPFLGTGGTEAFF.